The present entry profiles one T cell receptor beta chain with its context. Germline lookup yields CDR1 SGHAT and CDR2 FQNNGV. Trimming took 5 bases from V and 6 from J; bases not matched to a gene: 14. The CDR3 consists of 16 residues. Primers for the PCR totalled 60 Vbeta and 13 Jbeta. Assay: immunoSEQ multiplex PCR; the TCRdb copy retains only in-frame clones and omits some. The table lists under 200,000 clones, approximately 79% of them singletons. This sample was included in a study of cytomegalovirus exposure and HLA in healthy donors. Specimen: PBMCs. The chain links TRBV11-2 to TRBJ2-7, with 9 bases lining up with TRBD2. The clonotype originates from a woman in her thirties or forties in good health and CMV-seronegative. The CDR3 reads CASSDPGGAGGSEQYF. CDR3 nucleotide sequence: TGTGCCAGCAGCGACCCCGGCGGAGCGGGAGGTAGCGAGCAGTACTTC.